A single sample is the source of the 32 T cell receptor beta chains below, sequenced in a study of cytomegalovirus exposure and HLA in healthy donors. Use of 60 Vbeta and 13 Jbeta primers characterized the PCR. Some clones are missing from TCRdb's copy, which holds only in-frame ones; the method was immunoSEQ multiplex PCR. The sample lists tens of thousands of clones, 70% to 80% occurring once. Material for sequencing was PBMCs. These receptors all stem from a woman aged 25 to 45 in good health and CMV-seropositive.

The CDR3 sequence: CASSEPRSGNTIYF. The CDR3 DNA is TGTGCCAGCAGTGAACCCCGCTCTGGAAACACCATATATTTT. The V and J genes are TRBV2 and TRBJ1-3, with D unresolved. The CDR3 has 14 residues. CDR1 is SNHLY, CDR2 FYNNEI, per germline. The ends were cut back, 2 bases at V and 0 bases at J, with 5 bases in the middle.

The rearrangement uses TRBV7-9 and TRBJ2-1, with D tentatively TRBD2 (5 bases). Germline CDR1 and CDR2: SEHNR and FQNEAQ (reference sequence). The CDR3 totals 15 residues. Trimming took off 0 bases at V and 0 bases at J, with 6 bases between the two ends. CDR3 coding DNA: TGTGCCAGCAGCTTAGCGGGGAGCTCCTACAATGAGCAGTTCTTC. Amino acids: CASSLAGSSYNEQFF.

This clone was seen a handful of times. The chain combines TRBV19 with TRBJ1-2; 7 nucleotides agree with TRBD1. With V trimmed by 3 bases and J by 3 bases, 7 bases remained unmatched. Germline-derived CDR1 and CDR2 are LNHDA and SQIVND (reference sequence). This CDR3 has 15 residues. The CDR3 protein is CASSIPGQQDYGYTF. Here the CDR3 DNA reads TGTGCCAGTAGTATTCCGGGACAGCAGGACTATGGCTACACCTTC.

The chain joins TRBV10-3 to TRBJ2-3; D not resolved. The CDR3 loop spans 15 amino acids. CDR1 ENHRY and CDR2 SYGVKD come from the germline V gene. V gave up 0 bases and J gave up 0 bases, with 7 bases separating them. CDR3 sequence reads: CAISESGYSTDTQYF. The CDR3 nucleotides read TGTGCCATCAGTGAGTCGGGCTACAGCACAGATACGCAGTATTTT.

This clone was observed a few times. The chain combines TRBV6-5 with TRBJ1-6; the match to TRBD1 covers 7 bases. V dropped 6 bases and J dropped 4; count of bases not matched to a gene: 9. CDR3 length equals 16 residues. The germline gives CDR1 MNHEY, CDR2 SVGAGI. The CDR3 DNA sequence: TGTGCCAGCAGCTACGGGGGACAGCGGTATAATTCACCCCTCCACTTT. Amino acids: CASSYGGQRYNSPLHF.

This CDR3 reads CASSQRGLASYEQYF. In DNA, the CDR3 is TGTGCCAGCAGCCAGAGGGGACTAGCGTCCTACGAGCAGTACTTC. J is TRBJ2-7 and V is TRBV13; 10 bases line up with TRBD2. Germline values: CDR1 PRHDT, CDR2 FYEKMQ (reference sequence). CDR3 length equals 15 residues. V lost 5 bases to trimming and J lost 1 base; unmatched junction nucleotides: 5. Variable domain in full (rest from reference TRBV13 and TRBJ2-7): AAGVIQSPRHLIKEKRETATLKCYPIPRHDTVYWYQQGPGQDPQFLISFYEKMQSDKGSIPDRFSAQQFSDYHSELNMSSLELGDSALYFCASSQRGLASYEQYFGPGTRLTVT.

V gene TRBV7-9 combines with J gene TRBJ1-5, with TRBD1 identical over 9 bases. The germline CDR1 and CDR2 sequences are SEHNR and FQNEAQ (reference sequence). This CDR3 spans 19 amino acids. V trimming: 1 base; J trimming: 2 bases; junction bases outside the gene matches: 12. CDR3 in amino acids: CASSLVPLRDRAGNQPQHF. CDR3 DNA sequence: TGTGCCAGCAGCTTAGTCCCCCTCCGGGACAGGGCCGGCAATCAGCCCCAGCATTTT. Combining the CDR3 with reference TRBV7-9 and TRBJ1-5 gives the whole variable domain DTGVSQNPRHKITKRGQNVTFRCDPISEHNRLYWYRQTLGQGPEFLTYFQNEAQLEKSRLLSDRFSAERPKGSFSTLEIQRTEQGDSAMYLCASSLVPLRDRAGNQPQHFGDGTRLSIL.

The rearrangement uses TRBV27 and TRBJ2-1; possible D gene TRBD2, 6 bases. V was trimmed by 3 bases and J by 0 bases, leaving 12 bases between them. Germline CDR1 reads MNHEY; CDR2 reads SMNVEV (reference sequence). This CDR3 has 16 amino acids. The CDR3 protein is CASSLVSGRSYNEQFF. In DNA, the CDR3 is TGTGCCAGCAGTTTGGTAAGCGGGCGCTCCTACAATGAGCAGTTCTTC.

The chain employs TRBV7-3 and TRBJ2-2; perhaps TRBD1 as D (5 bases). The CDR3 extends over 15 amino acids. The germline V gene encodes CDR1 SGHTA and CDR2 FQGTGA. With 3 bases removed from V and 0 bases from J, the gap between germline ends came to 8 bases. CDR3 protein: CASSLQGANTGELFF. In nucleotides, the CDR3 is TGTGCCAGCAGCTTGCAGGGCGCGAACACCGGGGAGCTGTTTTTT.

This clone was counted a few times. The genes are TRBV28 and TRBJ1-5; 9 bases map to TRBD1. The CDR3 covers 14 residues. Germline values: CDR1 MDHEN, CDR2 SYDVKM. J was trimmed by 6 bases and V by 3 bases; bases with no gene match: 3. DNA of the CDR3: TGTGCCAGCAGTTTTAGGACAGGGGTTCAGCCCCAGCATTTT. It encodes CASSFRTGVQPQHF.

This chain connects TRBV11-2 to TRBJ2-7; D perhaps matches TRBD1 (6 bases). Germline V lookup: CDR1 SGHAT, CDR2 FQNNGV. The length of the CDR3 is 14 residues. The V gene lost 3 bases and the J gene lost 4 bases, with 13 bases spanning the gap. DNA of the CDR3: TGTGCCAGCAGCTTCACAGGGTATCGGTACGAGCAGTACTTC. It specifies CASSFTGYRYEQYF.

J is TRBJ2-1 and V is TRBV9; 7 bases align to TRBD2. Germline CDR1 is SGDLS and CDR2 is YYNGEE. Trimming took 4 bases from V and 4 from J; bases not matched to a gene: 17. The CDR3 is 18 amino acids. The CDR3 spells CASSPYGGVGGSYNEQFF. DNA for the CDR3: TGTGCCAGCAGCCCATATGGGGGGGTGGGAGGTTCATACAATGAGCAGTTCTTC.

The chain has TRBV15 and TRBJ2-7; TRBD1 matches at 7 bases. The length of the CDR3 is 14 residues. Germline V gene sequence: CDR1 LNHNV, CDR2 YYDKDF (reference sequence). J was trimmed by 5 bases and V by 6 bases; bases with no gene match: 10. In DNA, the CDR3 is TGTGCCACCAGTCCAGGGGGAGTTGACCACGAGCAGTACTTC. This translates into CATSPGGVDHEQYF.

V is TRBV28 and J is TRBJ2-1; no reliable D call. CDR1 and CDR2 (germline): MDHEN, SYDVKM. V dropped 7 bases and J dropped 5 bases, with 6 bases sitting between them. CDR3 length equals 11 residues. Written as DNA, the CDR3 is TGTGCCAGCACCAGGAACAATGAGCAGTTCTTC. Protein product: CASTRNNEQFF.

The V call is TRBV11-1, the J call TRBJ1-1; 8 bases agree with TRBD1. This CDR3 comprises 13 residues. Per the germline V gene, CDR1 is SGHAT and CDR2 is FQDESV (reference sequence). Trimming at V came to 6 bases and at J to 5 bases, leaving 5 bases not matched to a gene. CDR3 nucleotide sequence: TGTGCCAGCAGGATCACAGGGGGTACTGAAGCTTTCTTT. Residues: CASRITGGTEAFF.

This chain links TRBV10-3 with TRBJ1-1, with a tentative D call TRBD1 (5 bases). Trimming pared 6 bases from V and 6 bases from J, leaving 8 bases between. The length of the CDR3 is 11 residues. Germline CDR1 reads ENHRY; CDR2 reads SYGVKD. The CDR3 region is CAIRGQAEAFF. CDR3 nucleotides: TGTGCCATCAGGGGGCAGGCTGAAGCTTTCTTT.

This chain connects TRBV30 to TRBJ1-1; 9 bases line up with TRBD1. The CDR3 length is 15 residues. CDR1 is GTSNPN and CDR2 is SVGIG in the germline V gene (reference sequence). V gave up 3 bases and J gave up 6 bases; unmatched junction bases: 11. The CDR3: CAWRDRGDLIPEAFF. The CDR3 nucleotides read TGTGCCTGGAGGGACAGGGGCGATCTTATACCTGAAGCTTTCTTT. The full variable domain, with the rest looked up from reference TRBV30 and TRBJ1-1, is SQTIHQWPATLVQPVGSPLSLECTVEGTSNPNLYWYRQAAGRGLQLLFYSVGIGQISSEVPQNLSASRPQDRQFILSSKKLLLSDSGFYLCAWRDRGDLIPEAFFGQGTRLTVV.

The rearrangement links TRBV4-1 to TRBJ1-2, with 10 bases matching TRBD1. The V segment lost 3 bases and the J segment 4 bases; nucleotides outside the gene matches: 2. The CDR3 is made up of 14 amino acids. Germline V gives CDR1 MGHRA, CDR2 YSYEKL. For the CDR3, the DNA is TGCGCCAGCAGCCATGACAGGGGGCCCTATGGCTACACCTTC. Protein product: CASSHDRGPYGYTF.

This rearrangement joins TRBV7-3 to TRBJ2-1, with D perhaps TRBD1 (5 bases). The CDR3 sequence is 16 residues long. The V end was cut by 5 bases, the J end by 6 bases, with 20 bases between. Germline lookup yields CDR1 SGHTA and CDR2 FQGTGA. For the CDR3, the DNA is TGTGCCAGCAGCCCCTTAGTCGGACCCAGGGCCAATGAGCAGTTCTTC. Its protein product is CASSPLVGPRANEQFF.

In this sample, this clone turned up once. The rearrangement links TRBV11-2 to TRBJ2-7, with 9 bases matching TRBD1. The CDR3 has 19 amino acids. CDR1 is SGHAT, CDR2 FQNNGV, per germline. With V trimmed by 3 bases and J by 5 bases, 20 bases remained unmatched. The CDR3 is CASSFTPLPGDRVSHEQYF. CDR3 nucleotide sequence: TGTGCCAGCAGCTTCACGCCGCTCCCCGGGGACAGGGTTTCCCACGAGCAGTACTTC.

DNA of the CDR3: TGTGCCTGGAGTGCCCTTTGGACTAGCCAAGAGACCCAGTACTTC. Amino acid sequence: CAWSALWTSQETQYF. The rearrangement joins TRBV30 to TRBJ2-5; 7 bases line up with TRBD2. The CDR3 consists of 15 residues. V gave up 1 base and J gave up 1 base; unmatched junction bases: 6. The V gene's germline CDR1 is GTSNPN and CDR2 SVGIG (reference sequence).

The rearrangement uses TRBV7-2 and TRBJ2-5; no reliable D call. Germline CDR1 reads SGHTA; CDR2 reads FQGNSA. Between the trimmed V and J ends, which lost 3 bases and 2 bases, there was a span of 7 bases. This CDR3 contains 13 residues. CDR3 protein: CASSFAVQETQYF. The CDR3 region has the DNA TGTGCCAGCAGCTTTGCGGTACAAGAGACCCAGTACTTC. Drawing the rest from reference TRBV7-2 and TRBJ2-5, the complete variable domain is GAGVSQSPSNKVTEKGKDVELRCDPISGHTALYWYRQSLGQGLEFLIYFQGNSAPDKSGLPSDRFSAERTGGSVSTLTIQRTQQEDSAVYLCASSFAVQETQYFGPGTRLLVL.

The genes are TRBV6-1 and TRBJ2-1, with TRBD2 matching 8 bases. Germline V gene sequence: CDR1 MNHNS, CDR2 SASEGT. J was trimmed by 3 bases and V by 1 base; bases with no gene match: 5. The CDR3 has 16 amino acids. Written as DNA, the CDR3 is TGTGCCAGCAGTGAAGTTGCTAGCGGGCGCTACAATGAGCAGTTCTTC. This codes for CASSEVASGRYNEQFF.

CDR3 sequence (DNA): TGTGCCAGCAGCGTAGGCCTACAGGGTTACGAGCAGTACTTC. As protein: CASSVGLQGYEQYF. The gene calls are TRBV9 and TRBJ2-7, with a tentative D call TRBD1 (6 bases). Germline CDR1 and CDR2: SGDLS and YYNGEE. V gave up 0 bases and J gave up 4 bases, with 11 bases separating them. The CDR3 runs 14 residues. Using reference TRBV9 and TRBJ2-7 for the parts outside the CDR3, the full variable domain is DSGVTQTPKHLITATGQRVTLRCSPRSGDLSVYWYQQSLDQGLQFLIQYYNGEERAKGNILERFSAQQFPDLHSELNLSSLELGDSALYFCASSVGLQGYEQYFGPGTRLTVT.

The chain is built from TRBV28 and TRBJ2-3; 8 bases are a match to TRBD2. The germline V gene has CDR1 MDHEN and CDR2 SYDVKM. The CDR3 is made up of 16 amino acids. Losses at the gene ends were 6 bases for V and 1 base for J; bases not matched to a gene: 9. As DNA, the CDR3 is TGTGCCAGCAGGGACGGGAGGGTAAGGGGCACAGATACGCAGTATTTT. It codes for CASRDGRVRGTDTQYF.

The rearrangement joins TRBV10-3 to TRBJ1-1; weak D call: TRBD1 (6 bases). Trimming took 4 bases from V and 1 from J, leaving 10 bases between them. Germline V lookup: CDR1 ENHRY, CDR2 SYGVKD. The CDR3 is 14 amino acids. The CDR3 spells CAISAGAKNTEAFF. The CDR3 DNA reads TGTGCCATCAGTGCAGGGGCCAAGAACACTGAAGCTTTCTTT.

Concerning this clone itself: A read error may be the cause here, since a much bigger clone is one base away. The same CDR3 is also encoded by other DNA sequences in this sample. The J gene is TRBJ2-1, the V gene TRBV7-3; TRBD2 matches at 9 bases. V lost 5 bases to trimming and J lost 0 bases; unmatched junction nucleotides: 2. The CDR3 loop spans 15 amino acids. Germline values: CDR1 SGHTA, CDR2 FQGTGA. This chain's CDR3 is CASSLAGSSYNEQFF. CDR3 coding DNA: TGTGCCAGCAGCCTAGCGGGGAGCTCCTACAATGAGCAGTTCTTC.

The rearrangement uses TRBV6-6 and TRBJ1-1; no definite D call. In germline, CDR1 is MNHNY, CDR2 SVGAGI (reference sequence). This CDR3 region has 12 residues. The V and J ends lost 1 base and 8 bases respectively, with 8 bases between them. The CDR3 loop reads CASSYYGEEAFF. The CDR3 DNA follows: TGTGCCAGCAGTTACTATGGGGAGGAAGCTTTCTTT.

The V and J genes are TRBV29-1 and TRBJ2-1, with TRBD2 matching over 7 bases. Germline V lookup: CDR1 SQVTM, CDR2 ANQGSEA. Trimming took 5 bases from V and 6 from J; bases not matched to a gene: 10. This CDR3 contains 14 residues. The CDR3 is CSVLRTSQSNEQFF. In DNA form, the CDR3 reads TGCAGCGTTCTAAGGACTAGTCAGAGCAATGAGCAGTTCTTC.

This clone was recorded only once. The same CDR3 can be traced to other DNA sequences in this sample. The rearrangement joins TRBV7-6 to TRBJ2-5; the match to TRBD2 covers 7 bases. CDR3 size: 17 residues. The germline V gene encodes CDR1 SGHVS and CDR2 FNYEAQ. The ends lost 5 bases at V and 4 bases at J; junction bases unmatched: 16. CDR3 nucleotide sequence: TGTGCCAGCAGCCCCGAGGGGCTAGCGGCCCCATTAGAGACCCAGTACTTC. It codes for CASSPEGLAAPLETQYF.

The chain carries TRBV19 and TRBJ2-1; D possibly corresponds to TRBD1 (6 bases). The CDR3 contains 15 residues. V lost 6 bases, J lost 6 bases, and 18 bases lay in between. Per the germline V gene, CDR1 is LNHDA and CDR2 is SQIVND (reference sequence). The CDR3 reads CASSEWNRDRNEQFF. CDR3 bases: TGTGCCAGTAGCGAATGGAACAGGGACCGCAATGAGCAGTTCTTC.

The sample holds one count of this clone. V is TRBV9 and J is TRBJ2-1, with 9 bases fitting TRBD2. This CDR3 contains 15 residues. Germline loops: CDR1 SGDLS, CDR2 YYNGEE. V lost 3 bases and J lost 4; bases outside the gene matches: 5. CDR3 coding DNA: TGTGCCAGCAGCGGCGGGCTAGCGGGGTACAATGAGCAGTTCTTC. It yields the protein CASSGGLAGYNEQFF.